The 27 T cell receptor beta chains below were found in one sample sequenced in a study of T cell changes during pregnancy in multiple sclerosis. Sequencing was performed with immunoSEQ multiplex PCR; in TCRdb, only in-frame clones are kept and a portion is missing. The sample lists about 50,000 clones; 94% were seen once. Specimen: CD4+ T cells from peripheral blood mononuclear cells, collected in the third trimester of pregnancy. The receptors were sampled from a female donor with multiple sclerosis, enrolled in a pregnancy study.

The chain joins TRBV6-1 to TRBJ2-5, with D maybe TRBD2 (5 bases). The tail of the sequence fits TRBJ2-7 better, so the J call may be wrong. This CDR3 is 16 amino acids long. The germline gives CDR1 MNHNS, CDR2 SASEGT. The DNA of the CDR3 is TGTGCCAGCAGTGAAGCCCCCAGCGGCGGTGCCTACGAGCAGTACTTC. This translates into CASSEAPSGGAYEQYF.

V and J are TRBV18 and TRBJ2-1; 10 nucleotides line up with TRBD2. V lost 2 bases and J lost 9; bases outside the gene matches: 7. Germline CDR1 and CDR2: KGHSH and LQKENI. The CDR3 has 15 residues. CDR3 sequence reads: CASSPAGAGGREQFF. For the CDR3, the DNA is TGTGCCAGCTCACCAGCGGGAGCGGGAGGGCGTGAGCAGTTCTTC.

This clone was found once. The V call is TRBV28, the J call TRBJ1-2; maybe TRBD1 (5 bases). The CDR3 spans 13 residues. Germline loops: CDR1 MDHEN, CDR2 SYDVKM. Trimming removed 10 bases at V and 0 bases at J, with 12 bases between. CDR3 in DNA: TGTGCCACCACGTACAGGACTAACTATGGCTACACCTTC. It yields the protein CATTYRTNYGYTF.

The chain uses TRBV11-3 and TRBJ2-5; 8 positions match TRBD2. V was clipped by 4 bases and J by 5 bases; unmatched bases: 12. This CDR3 is built from 16 residues. In germline, CDR1 is SGHNT, CDR2 YENEEA. CDR3 residues: CASSSRTSSRGETQYF. CDR3 coding DNA: TGTGCCAGCAGCTCCCGGACTAGCTCCCGAGGGGAGACCCAGTACTTC.

The table lists this clone with a few counts. The chain couples TRBV10-1 to TRBJ2-7; D remains ambiguous. V dropped 5 bases and J dropped 1 base, with 6 bases sitting between them. The CDR3 sequence is 12 residues long. Germline V gene data show CDR1 as WNHNN and CDR2 as SYGVQD (reference sequence). CDR3 in DNA: TGCGCCAGCAGTCGAGAGTCCTACGAGCAGTACTTC. Encoded protein: CASSRESYEQYF.

The chain employs TRBV28 and TRBJ2-7; D possibly corresponds to TRBD1 (6 bases). CDR1 is MDHEN and CDR2 is SYDVKM in the germline V gene. The CDR3 covers 14 residues. Trimming stripped 4 bases from V and 2 bases from J, with 12 bases between. Written as DNA, the CDR3 is TGTGCCAGCAGTTCAACTGGGGGCACCTACGAGCAGTACTTC. Amino acid sequence: CASSSTGGTYEQYF.

The chain couples TRBV7-2 to TRBJ1-2; D gene unclear. The CDR3 runs 14 residues. Germline CDR1 SGHTA, CDR2 FQGNSA. V was clipped by 1 base and J by 4 bases, with 10 bases between them. The CDR3 coding sequence is TGTGCCAGCAGCTTAGAAGGCAGGCCCTATGGCTACACCTTC. It codes for CASSLEGRPYGYTF.

This rearrangement joins TRBV5-8 to TRBJ2-1; D remains ambiguous. The V gene lost 0 bases and the J gene lost 7 bases, with 8 bases spanning the gap. Germline CDR1 SGHTS, CDR2 YDEGEE. The CDR3 contains 13 residues. In DNA form, the CDR3 reads TGTGCCAGCAGCTTGGACGGGTGGAATGAGCAGTTCTTC. Protein sequence: CASSLDGWNEQFF.

V gene TRBV12-1 combines with J gene TRBJ1-4; the table gives TRBD1 as D, unverified against the DNA. TRBV12-1 is a listed pseudogene. This CDR3 comprises 19 residues. CDR3 loop: CAHKRLGRNFSATNEKLFF. CDR3 in DNA: TGTGCCCACAAACGCCTGGGGCGGAATTTCTCTGCAACTAATGAAAAACTGTTTTTT.

The gene calls are TRBV5-8 and TRBJ1-3; TRBD1 matches 7 bases. CDR3 size: 15 residues. V dropped 4 bases and J dropped 3; count of bases not matched to a gene: 7. Germline V gene data show CDR1 as SGHTS and CDR2 as YDEGEE. DNA for the CDR3: TGTGCCAGCAGCCGAACCGGGACAGTTGGAAACACCATATATTTT. Protein: CASSRTGTVGNTIYF.

This chain uses TRBV27 with TRBJ2-3; 7 nucleotides match TRBD2. CDR3 size: 17 residues. Trimming took 6 bases from V and 4 from J; bases not matched to a gene: 16. Looked up from germline, CDR1 is MNHEY and CDR2 is SMNVEV (reference sequence). DNA of the CDR3: TGTGCCAGCAGCTCTACCCTGGGAGGGCCGGGAGCAGATACGCAGTATTTT. Translating gives CASSSTLGGPGADTQYF.

This clone was seen once. This chain uses TRBV19 with TRBJ1-3; no reliable D call. V dropped 8 bases and J dropped 0 bases, with 20 bases sitting between them. This CDR3 has 17 residues. Germline V gene data show CDR1 as LNHDA and CDR2 as SQIVND (reference sequence). Here the CDR3 DNA reads TGTGCCAGTGCTCGTGGGCCTCGGGATAGCTCTGGAAACACCATATATTTT. It translates to CASARGPRDSSGNTIYF. Based on the CDR3 plus reference TRBV19 and TRBJ1-3, the full variable domain is DGGITQSPKYLFRKEGQNVTLSCEQNLNHDAMYWYRQDPGQGLRLIYYSQIVNDFQKGDIAEGYSVSREKKESFPLTVTSAQKNPTAFYLCASARGPRDSSGNTIYFGEGSWLTVV.

The CDR3 bases are TGTGCCAGCAGCAGACAGGGCTGGGCTTTCTTT. Protein sequence: CASSRQGWAFF. The chain joins TRBV6-5 to TRBJ1-1, with 7 bases fitting TRBD1. V lost 6 bases and J lost 11; bases outside the gene matches: 6. Germline CDR1 is MNHEY and CDR2 is SVGAGI. The CDR3 covers 11 residues.

CDR3 residues: CASSSPGHLSGNTIYF. CDR3 DNA: TGTGCCAGCAGCTCTCCGGGACACCTCTCTGGAAACACCATATATTTT. The rearrangement links TRBV11-3 to TRBJ1-3; D perhaps matches TRBD1 (6 bases). CDR3 length: 16 amino acids. Per germline, CDR1 SGHNT and CDR2 YENEEA. V lost 4 bases, J lost 0 bases, and 13 bases lay in between.

This chain uses TRBV28 with TRBJ2-2, with TRBD2 as a possible D gene (6 bases). CDR3 length: 17 amino acids. V was trimmed by 6 bases and J by 0 bases, leaving 17 bases between them. Germline V gene data show CDR1 as MDHEN and CDR2 as SYDVKM. The CDR3 reads CASSSNTGTSNTGELFF. In nucleotides, the CDR3 is TGTGCCAGCAGCTCCAATACCGGGACTTCGAACACCGGGGAGCTGTTTTTT.

The CDR3 DNA is TGTGCCAGCAGCTTCCTAGCGGGCCACACAGATACGCAGTATTTT. Its translation is CASSFLAGHTDTQYF. This chain links TRBV7-2 with TRBJ2-3, with TRBD2 matching 8 bases. The CDR3 covers 15 residues. Germline CDR1 and CDR2: SGHTA and FQGNSA. V lost 3 bases to trimming and J lost 2 bases; unmatched junction nucleotides: 4.

The J gene is TRBJ2-3, the V gene TRBV5-1; a weak D match, TRBD1 (6 bases). V was clipped by 2 bases and J by 5 bases, with 18 bases between them. This CDR3 has 16 residues. Germline lookup yields CDR1 SGHRS and CDR2 YFSETQ. CDR3 sequence reads: CASSLPVGAIKDTQYF. CDR3 sequence (DNA): TGCGCCAGCAGCTTACCGGTGGGGGCGATCAAAGATACGCAGTATTTT.

The genes are TRBV2 and TRBJ1-6; D remains ambiguous. Germline loops: CDR1 SNHLY, CDR2 FYNNEI. The CDR3 loop spans 16 amino acids. The ends were cut back, 7 bases at V and 7 bases at J, with 20 bases in the middle. CDR3: CASTQTSRVRNSPLHF. In DNA, the CDR3 is TGTGCCAGCACCCAAACGTCGAGGGTTCGGAATTCACCCCTCCACTTT.

The V call is TRBV5-6, the J call TRBJ2-3, with D maybe TRBD1 (6 bases). The CDR3 is 18 amino acids. Trimming left V 7 bases short and J 4 bases short, with 28 bases between. Germline V gives CDR1 SGHDT, CDR2 YYEEEE. The CDR3 loop is CASHNYPRGQVNADTQYF. The CDR3 coding sequence is TGTGCCAGCCATAATTACCCGAGGGGACAAGTAAACGCAGATACGCAGTATTTT.

The chain recombines TRBV27 with TRBJ2-7, with D perhaps matching TRBD1 (6 bases). The CDR3 is 13 residues long. Deletions cut 3 bases from V and 5 bases from J, with 11 bases between. Germline V gene sequence: CDR1 MNHEY, CDR2 SMNVEV (reference sequence). In DNA, the CDR3 is TGTGCCAGCAGTTTTGGACAGTGGAACGAGCAGTACTTC. It specifies CASSFGQWNEQYF.

The chain is built from TRBV7-2 and TRBJ1-1; a possible D gene is TRBD1 (6 bases). The CDR3 spans 15 residues. Per the germline V gene, CDR1 is SGHTA and CDR2 is FQGNSA. The V gene lost 5 bases and the J gene lost 6 bases, with 19 bases spanning the gap. CDR3 sequence: CASSQTGTLVAEAFF. The CDR3 nucleotides are TGTGCCAGCAGCCAGACCGGGACACTTGTCGCTGAAGCTTTCTTT.

The rearrangement links TRBV7-9 to TRBJ1-1, with 10 bases identical to TRBD1. In germline, CDR1 is SEHNR, CDR2 FQNEAQ (reference sequence). The CDR3 is 14 amino acids. The V gene end was trimmed by 3 bases and the J gene end by 4 bases; junction bases not matched to a gene: 2. CDR3 nucleotides: TGTGCCAGCAGCTTGGACAGGGGGGCCACTGAAGCTTTCTTT. Amino acids: CASSLDRGATEAFF.

The gene calls are TRBV28 and TRBJ2-4, with TRBD2 matching over 14 bases. The junction had 17 bases not matched to a gene; V was cut back by 6 bases and J by 1 base. CDR3 length equals 21 residues. CDR1 and CDR2 from the germline V gene are MDHEN and SYDVKM. CDR3 DNA sequence: TGTGCCAGCAGCTCATACTCTTCGACTAGCGGGAGGGCCGGGGCCAAAAACATTCAGTACTTC. The encoded protein is CASSSYSSTSGRAGAKNIQYF.

The chain carries TRBV6-6 and TRBJ1-3, with a possible D match to TRBD1 (6 bases). The CDR3 is 16 residues long. The germline V gene encodes CDR1 MNHNY and CDR2 SVGAGI (reference sequence). The germline V and J ends were trimmed by 7 bases and 4 bases, with 20 bases remaining between them. CDR3 region: CASTLSGGGRGNTIYF. The CDR3 bases are TGTGCCAGCACCTTATCTGGGGGCGGTCGCGGAAACACCATATATTTT.

V is TRBV7-6 and J is TRBJ2-2; D perhaps matches TRBD2 (6 bases). The V and J ends lost 5 bases and 2 bases respectively, with 12 bases between them. Germline CDR1 is SGHVS and CDR2 is FNYEAQ. The CDR3 totals 15 residues. The CDR3 DNA reads TGTGCCAGCAGCAGACCGGGACTCAACACCGGGGAGCTGTTTTTT. Its translation: CASSRPGLNTGELFF.

V and J are TRBV15 and TRBJ1-1; unclear D gene. Germline-derived CDR1 and CDR2 are LNHNV and YYDKDF (reference sequence). Trimming took 0 bases from V and 6 from J, leaving 8 bases between them. The CDR3 runs 13 residues. The chain's CDR3 is CATSRDRLPEAFF. CDR3 coding DNA: TGTGCCACCAGCAGAGATCGACTGCCTGAAGCTTTCTTT. Complete variable domain (other parts from reference TRBV15 and TRBJ1-1): DAMVIQNPRYQVTQFGKPVTLSCSQTLNHNVMYWYQQKSSQAPKLLFHYYDKDFNNEADTPDNFQSRRPNTSFCFLDIRSPGLGDTAMYLCATSRDRLPEAFFGQGTRLTVV.

The count of this clone is one. The J gene is TRBJ2-2, the V gene TRBV5-1, with 9 bases that match TRBD2. Losses at the gene ends were 4 bases for V and 1 base for J; bases not matched to a gene: 2. Germline CDR1 reads SGHRS; CDR2 reads YFSETQ. The CDR3 is 15 residues long. CDR3 nucleotide sequence: TGCGCCAGCAGCAATAGCGGGGGGAACACCGGGGAGCTGTTTTTT. Protein sequence: CASSNSGGNTGELFF.